The 11 T cell receptor beta chains presented below share a single source sample, sequenced in a study of shared clonotypes between healthy human individuals. Method: immunoSEQ multiplex PCR; TCRdb's copy keeps in-frame clones and lacks some. The sample has roughly 2,000,000 clones, roughly 95% seen once; the top ten hold 1% to 1.5%. Terminally differentiated effector memory CD45RA+ cells were left out of the naive CD8 fraction, which was CD45RO-negative and positively selected for CCR7. Sequencing was performed on naive CD8+ T cells sorted from blood. Source of these receptors: a man between 18 and 35 years old in good health.

This chain links TRBV10-1 with TRBJ2-1; 8 bases agree with TRBD2. V was clipped by 2 bases and J by 4 bases; unmatched bases: 7. Germline V lookup: CDR1 WNHNN, CDR2 SYGVQD (reference sequence). The CDR3 runs to 16 residues. CDR3: CASSEAPSGQYNEQFF. The CDR3 DNA sequence: TGCGCCAGCAGTGAGGCGCCTAGCGGGCAGTACAATGAGCAGTTCTTC.

The V and J genes are TRBV9 and TRBJ2-7; 11 bases align to TRBD1. J lost 9 bases, V lost 4 bases, and 21 bases had no gene match. There are 18 residues in the CDR3. Germline CDR1 SGDLS, CDR2 YYNGEE. The CDR3 DNA follows: TGTGCCAGCAGCACCTCCCCGAAACTGGACAGGGGGCGTTCTGCGCAGTACTTC. It specifies CASSTSPKLDRGRSAQYF.

The genes are TRBV2 and TRBJ1-5; unclear D gene. Germline CDR1 is SNHLY and CDR2 is FYNNEI. V gave up 6 bases and J gave up 6 bases, with 9 bases separating them. The CDR3 spans 12 residues. CDR3 DNA: TGTGCCAGCAGCCAGTCTGCTCAGCCCCAGCATTTT. Translation gives CASSQSAQPQHF. The entire variable domain, with the rest obtained from reference TRBV2 and TRBJ1-5, is as follows: EPEVTQTPSHQVTQMGQEVILRCVPISNHLYFYWYRQILGQKVEFLVSFYNNEISEKSEIFDDQFSVERPDGSNFTLKIRSTKLEDSAMYFCASSQSAQPQHFGDGTRLSIL.

This sequence joins TRBV7-9 and TRBJ2-7; TRBD2 might be the D (5 bases). The CDR3 runs 16 residues. The V end was cut by 6 bases, the J end by 5 bases, with 23 bases between. Germline V gene data show CDR1 as SEHNR and CDR2 as FQNEAQ (reference sequence). The CDR3 loop is CASSPLSRGKGNEQYF. The CDR3 DNA follows: TGTGCCAGCAGTCCTCTCTCCCGGGGTAAGGGTAACGAGCAGTACTTC.

The CDR3 bases are TGCGCCAGCAGCCTCCGACCAGACTCTGCCGGGGAGCTGTTTTTT. It encodes CASSLRPDSAGELFF. This chain links TRBV5-1 with TRBJ2-2, with D unresolved. The germline V gene encodes CDR1 SGHRS and CDR2 YFSETQ. The CDR3 length is 15 residues. V was trimmed by 4 bases and J by 6 bases, leaving 16 bases between them. Complete variable domain (other parts from reference TRBV5-1 and TRBJ2-2): KAGVTQTPRYLIKTRGQQVTLSCSPISGHRSVSWYQQTPGQGLQFLFEYFSETQRNKGNFPGRFSGRQFSNSRSEMNVSTLELGDSALYLCASSLRPDSAGELFFGEGSRLTVL.

The rearrangement uses TRBV4-2 and TRBJ1-1, with 7 positions matching TRBD1. Germline values: CDR1 LGHNA, CDR2 YNFKEQ. The ends lost 1 base at V and 4 bases at J; junction bases unmatched: 6. The CDR3 spans 15 residues. DNA of the CDR3: TGTGCCAGCAGCCAAGTTTGGCAGGGGGGCACTGAAGCTTTCTTT. The encoded protein is CASSQVWQGGTEAFF.

This clone was picked up one time. The CDR3 region is CASSLGLAGEVAGELFF. The CDR3 DNA reads TGCGCCAGCAGCTTGGGACTAGCGGGAGAGGTGGCCGGGGAGCTGTTTTTT. The chain employs TRBV5-1 and TRBJ2-2; 12 nucleotides agree with TRBD2. The CDR3 is made up of 17 amino acids. Germline V gene data show CDR1 as SGHRS and CDR2 as YFSETQ. Trimming at V came to 0 bases and at J to 6 bases, leaving 6 bases not matched to a gene. The full variable domain, with the rest looked up from reference TRBV5-1 and TRBJ2-2, is KAGVTQTPRYLIKTRGQQVTLSCSPISGHRSVSWYQQTPGQGLQFLFEYFSETQRNKGNFPGRFSGRQFSNSRSEMNVSTLELGDSALYLCASSLGLAGEVAGELFFGEGSRLTVL.

V is TRBV7-2 and J is TRBJ2-7; 10 positions agree with TRBD2. The V segment lost 4 bases and the J segment 5 bases; nucleotides outside the gene matches: 14. The germline V gene has CDR1 SGHTA and CDR2 FQGNSA. CDR3 size: 17 residues. As DNA, the CDR3 is TGTGCCAGCAGCTGGGTGGCTAGCGGGAGTTCGGTTCACGAGCAGTACTTC. It codes for CASSWVASGSSVHEQYF.

The chain has TRBV29-1 and TRBJ1-1, with 7 bases lining up with TRBD1. The germline gives CDR1 SQVTM, CDR2 ANQGSEA. The CDR3 length is 13 residues. V shed 4 bases, J shed 4 bases, and the junction held 6 bases outside the gene matches. This chain's CDR3 is CSVGGGLGTEAFF. The CDR3 nucleotides read TGCAGCGTTGGAGGGGGCCTTGGCACTGAAGCTTTCTTT. Supplemented by reference TRBV29-1 and TRBJ1-1, the full variable domain reads SAVISQKPSRDICQRGTSLTIQCQVDSQVTMMFWYRQQPGQSLTLIATANQGSEATYESGFVIDKFPISRPNLTFSTLTVSNMSPEDSSIYLCSVGGGLGTEAFFGQGTRLTVV.

V usage is TRBV7-9 and J usage is TRBJ1-2, with 10 bases lining up with TRBD1. Trimming at V came to 3 bases and at J to 14 bases, leaving 3 bases not matched to a gene. The CDR3 is 11 residues long. Germline-derived CDR1 and CDR2 are SEHNR and FQNEAQ (reference sequence). The CDR3 spells CASSFGQGGTF. CDR3 in DNA: TGTGCCAGCAGCTTTGGACAGGGGGGAACCTTC.

The chain employs TRBV4-3 and TRBJ2-2, with a weak D call TRBD2 (5 bases). Germline assignment: CDR1 LGHNA and CDR2 YSLEER. The CDR3 is made up of 15 amino acids. V was pared by 2 bases and J by 6 bases, with 13 bases between. CDR3 DNA sequence: TGCGCCAGCAGCCAATTGACCGGGGTGGCCGGGGAGCTGTTTTTT. It specifies CASSQLTGVAGELFF.